This TCR beta chain was retrieved from a study of T-cell memory formation after mild COVID-19. The table lists this clonotype with many counts. Its specificity is not known. A 5'RACE reaction primed in the constant segment made cDNA libraries of TCR alpha and TCR beta, and these carried sample barcodes and UMIs. Using its own MiXCR run on the 5' RACE reads, TCRdb lists one record per CDR3 protein. The repertoire has about 350,000 distinct CDR3 sequences, approximately 15% of them found once; the top ten carry 22%. Trimming took off 6 bases at V and 0 bases at J, with 13 bases between the two ends. Germline V gives CDR1 SQVTM, CDR2 ANQGSEA. This CDR3 has 14 amino acids. Overall study findings and caveats: There was a balanced CD4/CD8 profile in clones contracting day 15 to 85, and later expanders leaned CD4+. Several responding clones turned up in pre-infection memory, indicating that cross-reactive memory may have taken part.

V usage is TRBV29-1 and J usage is TRBJ2-3; the D gene is possibly TRBD1 (6 bases). The material sequenced was PBMCs or a T cell subset sorted from them (not recorded which). The TCR was taken from a young man who had mild COVID-19 (a few samples of this study predate the infection). Cell type and time point are not known. CDR3 in amino acids: CSVRERGSTDTQYF. CDR3 nucleotide sequence: TGCAGCGTAAGGGAGAGGGGGAGCACAGATACGCAGTATTTT.